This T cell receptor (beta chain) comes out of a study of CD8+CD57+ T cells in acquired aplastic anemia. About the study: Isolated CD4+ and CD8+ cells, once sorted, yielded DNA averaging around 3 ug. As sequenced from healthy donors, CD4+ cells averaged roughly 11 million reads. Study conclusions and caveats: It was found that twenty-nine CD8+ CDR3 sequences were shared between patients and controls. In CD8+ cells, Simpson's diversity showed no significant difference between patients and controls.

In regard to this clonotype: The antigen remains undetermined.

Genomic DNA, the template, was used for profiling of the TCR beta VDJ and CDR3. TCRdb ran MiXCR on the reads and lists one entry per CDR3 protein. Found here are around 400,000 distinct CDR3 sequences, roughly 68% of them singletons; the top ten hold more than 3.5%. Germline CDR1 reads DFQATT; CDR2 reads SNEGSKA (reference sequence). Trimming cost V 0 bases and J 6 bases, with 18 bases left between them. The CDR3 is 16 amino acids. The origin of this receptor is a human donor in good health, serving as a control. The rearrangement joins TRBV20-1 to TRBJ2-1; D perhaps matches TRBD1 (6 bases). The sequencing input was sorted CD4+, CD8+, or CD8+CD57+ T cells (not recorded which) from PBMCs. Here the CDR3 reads CSARDGRALGGNEQFF. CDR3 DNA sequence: TGCAGTGCTAGAGACGGCAGAGCATTAGGGGGCAATGAGCAGTTCTTC.